Presented here are 2 T cell receptor beta chains from one specimen sequenced in a study of naive and memory T cell subsets. The library had UMIs added by 3' ligation of an oligonucleotide to TCR cDNA. The SP2 primer and nested alpha and beta constant region primers amplified ligated cDNA in four rounds. TCRdb itself ran the UMI-ligation and nested PCR reads through MiXCR, one entry per CDR3 protein. The sample carries about 25,000 distinct CDR3 sequences, around 4.9% recorded once. The material sequenced was blood. The receptors originated from an adult in good health.

This clonotype has more than one count but fewer than ten. The gene calls are TRBV28 and TRBJ2-7; 7 bases fit TRBD1. There are 15 residues in the CDR3. The V gene end was trimmed by 5 bases and the J gene end by 5 bases; junction bases not matched to a gene: 12. The V gene's germline CDR1 is MDHEN and CDR2 SYDVKM. CDR3 in amino acids: CASSLFRGFSNEQYF. For the CDR3, the DNA is TGTGCCAGCAGTCTCTTCAGGGGGTTCTCGAACGAGCAGTACTTC.

This clonotype is medium-sized (0.01 to 0.1%). V gene TRBV6-5 combines with J gene TRBJ1-1; tentatively, D is TRBD1 (6 bases). The V gene's germline CDR1 is MNHEY and CDR2 SVGAGI. V lost 4 bases and J 4 bases, leaving 16 bases between the germline ends. The CDR3 runs 15 residues. CDR3 in amino acids: CASSSLSGAVTEAFF. CDR3 sequence (DNA): TGTGCCAGCAGTTCACTATCGGGGGCTGTCACTGAAGCTTTCTTT.